This TCR beta chain was profiled in a study of CD8+ T cells in alopecia areata. As regards this clone: Its target is unknown. The listed genes are named as in mouse. Sequencing ends 4 residues short of the CDR3 end; the germline J gene provides the rest.

The CDR3 is made up of 14 amino acids. Germline loops: CDR1 GFQATS, CDR2 STVNSAI. V lost 6 bases and J lost 1; bases outside the gene matches: 5. Investigators isolated RNA and reverse transcribed it into cDNA to act as the sequencing template. Sequencing used immunoSEQ multiplex PCR; TCRdb keeps in-frame clones, though not all of them. The data show 15,000 to 20,000 clones, with none appearing a single time. Sorting used CD4, CD8alpha, NKG2D, NKG2ACE and other markers on pooled cutaneous lymph node cells. General observations from the study: Across lesional scalp, and particularly alopecia totalis/universalis, clonality surpassed that of normal scalp.

The sample taken for sequencing was CD8+ T cells sorted from a lymph node. The chain has TRBV20 and TRBJ2-1, with TRBD1 identical over 8 bases. The TCR originated in a C3H/HeJ mouse with alopecia areata. The mouse line has the MHC haplotype H2-k. Partial CDR3 DNA: TGTGGTGCAAACAGGGGGGTAAACTATGCT. This gives the protein CGANRGVNYA. The full CDR3 protein reads CGANRGVNYAEQFF.